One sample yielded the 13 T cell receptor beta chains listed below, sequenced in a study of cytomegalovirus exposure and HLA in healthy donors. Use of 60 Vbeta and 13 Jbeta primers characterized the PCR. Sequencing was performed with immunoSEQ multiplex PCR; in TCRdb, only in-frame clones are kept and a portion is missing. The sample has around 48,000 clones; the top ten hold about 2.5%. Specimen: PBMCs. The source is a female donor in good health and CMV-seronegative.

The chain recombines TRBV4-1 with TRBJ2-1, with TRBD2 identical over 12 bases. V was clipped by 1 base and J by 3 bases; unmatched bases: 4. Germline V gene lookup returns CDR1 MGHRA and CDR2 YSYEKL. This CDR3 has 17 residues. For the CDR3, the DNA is TGCGCCAGCAGCCAAGGTCTAGCGGGAGGGAACTACAATGAGCAGTTCTTC. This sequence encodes CASSQGLAGGNYNEQFF.

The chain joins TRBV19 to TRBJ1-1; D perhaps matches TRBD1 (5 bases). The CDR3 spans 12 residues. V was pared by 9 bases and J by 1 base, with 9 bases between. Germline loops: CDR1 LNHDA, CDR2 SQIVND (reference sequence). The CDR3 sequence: CASREGNTEAFF. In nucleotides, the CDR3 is TGTGCCAGCAGGGAGGGGAACACTGAAGCTTTCTTT.

This CDR3 is CASTRTGRNTEAFF. DNA of the CDR3: TGTGCCAGCACCCGGACAGGGCGGAACACTGAAGCTTTCTTT. The V and J genes are TRBV9 and TRBJ1-1, with 8 nucleotides matching TRBD1. Looked up from germline, CDR1 is SGDLS and CDR2 is YYNGEE. The CDR3 spans 14 residues. V lost 6 bases and J lost 1; bases outside the gene matches: 5.

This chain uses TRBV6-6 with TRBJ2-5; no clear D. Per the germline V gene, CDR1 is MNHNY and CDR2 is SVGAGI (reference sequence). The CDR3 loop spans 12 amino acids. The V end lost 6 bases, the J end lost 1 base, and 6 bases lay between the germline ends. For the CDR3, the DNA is TGTGCCAGCAGGAGCTTCCAAGAGACCCAGTACTTC. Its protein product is CASRSFQETQYF.

CDR3 DNA: TGTGCCAGCAGCCTGAGACAGGGGGGTCAGCCCCAGCATTTT. It codes for CASSLRQGGQPQHF. V and J are TRBV13 and TRBJ1-5; TRBD1 agrees at 9 bases. The CDR3 covers 14 residues. With 5 bases clipped from V and 6 bases from J, the junction kept 5 bases outside the gene matches. Germline V gives CDR1 PRHDT, CDR2 FYEKMQ (reference sequence). The full variable domain, completed using reference TRBV13 and TRBJ1-5, is AAGVIQSPRHLIKEKRETATLKCYPIPRHDTVYWYQQGPGQDPQFLISFYEKMQSDKGSIPDRFSAQQFSDYHSELNMSSLELGDSALYFCASSLRQGGQPQHFGDGTRLSIL.

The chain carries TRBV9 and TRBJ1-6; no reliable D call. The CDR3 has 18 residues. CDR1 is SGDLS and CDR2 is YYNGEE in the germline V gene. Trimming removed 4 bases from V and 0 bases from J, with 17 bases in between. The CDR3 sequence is CASSSPLAGSSYNSPLHF. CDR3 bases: TGTGCCAGCAGCTCCCCTTTGGCTGGGAGCTCCTATAATTCACCCCTCCACTTT.

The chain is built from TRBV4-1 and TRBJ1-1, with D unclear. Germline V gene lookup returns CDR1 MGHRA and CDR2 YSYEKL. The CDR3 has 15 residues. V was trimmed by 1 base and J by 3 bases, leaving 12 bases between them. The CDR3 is CASSQGPTSYTEAFF. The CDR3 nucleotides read TGCGCCAGCAGCCAAGGGCCCACATCCTACACTGAAGCTTTCTTT.

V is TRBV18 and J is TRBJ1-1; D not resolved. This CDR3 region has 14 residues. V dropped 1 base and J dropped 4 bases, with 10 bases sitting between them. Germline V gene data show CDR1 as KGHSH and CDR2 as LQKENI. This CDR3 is CASSPRGEGTEAFF. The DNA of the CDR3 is TGTGCCAGCTCACCACGGGGAGAGGGCACTGAAGCTTTCTTT.

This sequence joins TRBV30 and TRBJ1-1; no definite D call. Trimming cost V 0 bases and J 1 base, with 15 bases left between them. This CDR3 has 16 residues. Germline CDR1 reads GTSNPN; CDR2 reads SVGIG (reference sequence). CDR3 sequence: CAWSVGLIGENTEAFF. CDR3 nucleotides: TGTGCCTGGAGTGTAGGGCTCATCGGGGAGAACACTGAAGCTTTCTTT.

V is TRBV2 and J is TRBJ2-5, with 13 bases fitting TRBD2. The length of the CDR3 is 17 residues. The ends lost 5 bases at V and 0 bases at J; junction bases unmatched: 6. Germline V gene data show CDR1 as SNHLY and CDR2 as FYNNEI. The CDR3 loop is CASSPGLAGVNQETQYF. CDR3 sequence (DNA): TGTGCCAGCAGTCCCGGACTAGCGGGGGTAAACCAAGAGACCCAGTACTTC. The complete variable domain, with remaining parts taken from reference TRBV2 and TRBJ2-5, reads EPEVTQTPSHQVTQMGQEVILRCVPISNHLYFYWYRQILGQKVEFLVSFYNNEISEKSEIFDDQFSVERPDGSNFTLKIRSTKLEDSAMYFCASSPGLAGVNQETQYFGPGTRLLVL.

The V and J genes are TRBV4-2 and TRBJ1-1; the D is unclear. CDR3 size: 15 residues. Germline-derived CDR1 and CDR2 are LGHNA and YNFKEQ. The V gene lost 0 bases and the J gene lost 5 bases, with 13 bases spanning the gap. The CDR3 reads CASSQDAGRRTEAFF. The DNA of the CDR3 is TGTGCCAGCAGCCAAGACGCGGGTAGACGGACTGAAGCTTTCTTT.

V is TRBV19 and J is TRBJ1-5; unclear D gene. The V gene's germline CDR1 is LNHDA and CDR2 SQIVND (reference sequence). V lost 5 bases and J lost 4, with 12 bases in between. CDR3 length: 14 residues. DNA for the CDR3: TGTGCCAGTAGTTCGCGGCCGGCTAATCAGCCCCAGCATTTT. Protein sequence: CASSSRPANQPQHF.

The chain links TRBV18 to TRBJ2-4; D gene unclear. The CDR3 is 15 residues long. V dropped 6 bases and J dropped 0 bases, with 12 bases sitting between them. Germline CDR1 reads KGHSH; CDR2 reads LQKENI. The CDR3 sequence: CASSPSVLAKNIQYF. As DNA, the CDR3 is TGTGCCAGCTCGCCTTCAGTATTAGCCAAAAACATTCAGTACTTC.